Listed here are 13 T cell receptor beta chains from one sample, sequenced in a study of blood T cell repertoires in COVID-19. The data were produced by immunoSEQ multiplex PCR, yet TCRdb's version contains in-frame clones alone and is incomplete. The table shows a few hundred thousand clones, with 80% to 90% occurring only once. The sample was peripheral blood. The source of these receptors is a man younger than 40 with active or convalescent COVID-19.

The V gene is TRBV4-2, the J gene TRBJ1-5; TRBD1 might be the D (6 bases). There are 16 residues in the CDR3. Germline V gene data show CDR1 as LGHNA and CDR2 as YNFKEQ. The V and J ends lost 3 bases and 8 bases respectively, with 20 bases between them. This CDR3 reads CASSHDRIGNGKPQHF. The CDR3 DNA reads TGTGCCAGCAGCCATGACAGGATCGGGAATGGGAAGCCCCAGCATTTT.

V gene TRBV7-2 combines with J gene TRBJ1-6; a weak D match, TRBD1 (6 bases). The V gene's germline CDR1 is SGHTA and CDR2 FQGNSA. V shed 3 bases and J shed 6 bases, with 9 bases lying between them. CDR3 length: 14 amino acids. CDR3 region: CASSFPQGNSPLHF. The CDR3 bases are TGTGCCAGCAGCTTCCCACAGGGTAATTCACCCCTCCACTTT.

The chain is built from TRBV5-1 and TRBJ1-2; 10 positions match TRBD1. The CDR3 covers 15 residues. Germline assignment: CDR1 SGHRS and CDR2 YFSETQ. V was clipped by 4 bases and J by 6 bases; unmatched bases: 9. CDR3 in DNA: TGCGCCAGCAGCATCCGGGGACAGGGGTCTAATGGCTACACCTTC. Amino acid sequence: CASSIRGQGSNGYTF.

This rearrangement joins TRBV5-1 to TRBJ2-1; TRBD2 agrees at 9 bases. Losses at the gene ends were 5 bases for V and 7 bases for J; bases not matched to a gene: 10. CDR1 and CDR2 (germline): SGHRS, YFSETQ. This CDR3 has 15 amino acids. Written as DNA, the CDR3 is TGCGCCAGCAGAGACCCGGGACTAGCACTTAATGAGCAGTTCTTC. Its protein product is CASRDPGLALNEQFF. Looking up the rest from reference TRBV5-1 and TRBJ2-1 gives the full variable domain: KAGVTQTPRYLIKTRGQQVTLSCSPISGHRSVSWYQQTPGQGLQFLFEYFSETQRNKGNFPGRFSGRQFSNSRSEMNVSTLELGDSALYLCASRDPGLALNEQFFGPGTRLTVL.

The chain couples TRBV5-4 to TRBJ2-3; D may be TRBD2 (5 bases). V was clipped by 4 bases and J by 0 bases, with 15 bases between them. Germline lookup yields CDR1 SGHNT and CDR2 YYREEE (reference sequence). The CDR3 is 16 residues long. The CDR3 bases are TGTGCCAGCAGCGCTAGTCCGAGGACTAGCACAGATACGCAGTATTTT. Protein product: CASSASPRTSTDTQYF.

Only a few counts were recorded for this clone. This chain joins TRBV6-2 or TRBV6-3 and TRBJ2-6; no clear D gene. The CDR3 loop spans 16 amino acids. V was cut by 2 bases and J by 2 bases, with 10 bases left in between. CDR1 is MNHEY and CDR2 is SVGEGT in the germline V gene. This chain's CDR3 is CASSYHQAPGANVLTF. CDR3 sequence (DNA): TGTGCCAGCAGTTACCATCAGGCTCCTGGGGCCAACGTCCTGACTTTC.

The chain combines TRBV6-5 with TRBJ2-1, with D perhaps matching TRBD2 (5 bases). CDR1 MNHEY and CDR2 SVGAGI come from the germline V gene. This CDR3 contains 11 residues. Trimming took 6 bases from V and 10 from J, leaving 10 bases between them. CDR3 loop: CASSYSGEQFF. CDR3 coding DNA: TGTGCCAGCAGCTATTCGGGGGAGCAGTTCTTC.

The V and J genes are TRBV20-1 and TRBJ1-6; 9 bases map to TRBD1. This CDR3 is built from 14 residues. The junction had 4 bases not matched to a gene; V was cut back by 3 bases and J by 7 bases. From germline, CDR1 is DFQATT and CDR2 SNEGSKA (reference sequence). CDR3 sequence: CSASSGTGNSPLHF. For the CDR3, the DNA is TGCAGTGCTAGTTCCGGGACAGGGAATTCACCCCTCCACTTT.

The chain combines TRBV27 with TRBJ1-2; D is perhaps TRBD1 (6 bases). V was shortened by 6 bases and J by 5 bases, with 19 bases between the two germline ends. Germline values: CDR1 MNHEY, CDR2 SMNVEV (reference sequence). The CDR3 sequence is 15 residues long. The CDR3 region has the DNA TGTGCCAGCAGCCCAGAGGGGGAGGGGATATATGGCTACACCTTC. The encoded protein is CASSPEGEGIYGYTF.

This clone was observed a handful of times. The rearrangement joins TRBV5-1 to TRBJ2-2, with D perhaps matching TRBD1 (6 bases). The CDR3 is 13 amino acids. From germline, CDR1 is SGHRS and CDR2 YFSETQ. The ends were cut back, 6 bases at V and 1 base at J, with 7 bases in the middle. This chain's CDR3 is CASMGQNTGELFF. The CDR3 DNA reads as TGCGCCAGCATGGGACAGAACACCGGGGAGCTGTTTTTT.

The chain is built from TRBV5-1 and TRBJ2-3; possibly TRBD2 for D (5 bases). V was pared by 7 bases and J by 2 bases, with 20 bases between. Looked up from germline, CDR1 is SGHRS and CDR2 is YFSETQ. This CDR3 has 16 residues. Here the CDR3 reads CASAAGDIGSTDTQYF. CDR3 DNA sequence: TGCGCCAGCGCCGCCGGGGATATTGGTTCCACAGATACGCAGTATTTT.

The V gene is TRBV5-1, the J gene TRBJ2-6, with 13 bases lining up with TRBD2. After removal of 2 bases from V and 2 bases from J, the junction contained 16 bases not matched to a gene. Germline CDR1 reads SGHRS; CDR2 reads YFSETQ. The CDR3 has 22 residues. This chain's CDR3 is CASSFYWTSGGSLGTGANVLTF. The CDR3 nucleotides read TGCGCCAGCAGCTTCTACTGGACTAGCGGGGGATCTCTAGGGACTGGGGCCAACGTCCTGACTTTC.

V is TRBV5-1 and J is TRBJ1-6; no clear D gene. Germline V gives CDR1 SGHRS, CDR2 YFSETQ. This CDR3 comprises 16 residues. V lost 0 bases to trimming and J lost 7 bases, with 14 bases between them. CDR3 sequence (DNA): TGCGCCAGCAGCTTGGACACGGGAGTTCGAAATTCACCCCTCCACTTT. Protein sequence: CASSLDTGVRNSPLHF. Full variable domain (remainder filled in from reference TRBV5-1 and TRBJ1-6): KAGVTQTPRYLIKTRGQQVTLSCSPISGHRSVSWYQQTPGQGLQFLFEYFSETQRNKGNFPGRFSGRQFSNSRSEMNVSTLELGDSALYLCASSLDTGVRNSPLHFGNGTRLTVT.